The present entry profiles one T cell receptor (beta chain) with its context. The data are from a study of blood T cell repertoires in COVID-19. The authors' processing: Estimation of nucleated cell counts was performed using reference gene primer amplification. Clones were sequenced by immunoSEQ multiplex PCR, and TCRdb holds only the in-frame ones, with some missing. V and J calls and clone size are given by that table; D and trimming were obtained from the DNA. The table has more than 100,000 clones, roughly 82% seen once; the top ten hold about 11%. Sequencing was carried out using peripheral blood. This TCR came from a human donor in a cohort sampled during active COVID-19.

In DNA, the CDR3 is TGCGCCAGCAGCTTTACACCGTTCCGGGGCACCGGGGAGCTGTTTTTT. Amino acid sequence: CASSFTPFRGTGELFF. V usage is TRBV5-1 and J usage is TRBJ2-2; tentatively, D is TRBD2 (5 bases). Germline lookup yields CDR1 SGHRS and CDR2 YFSETQ. V gave up 2 bases and J gave up 4 bases, with 15 bases separating them. The CDR3 loop spans 16 amino acids.